This note documents a single T cell receptor beta chain sequence. TCRdb keeps only in-frame clones here, not all; method: immunoSEQ multiplex PCR. Of about 14,000 clones listed, about 87% are singletons. Unmatched junction bases numbered 6, after V lost 3 bases and J lost 7 bases. CDR1 SGHKS and CDR2 YYEKEE come from the germline V gene (reference sequence). The CDR3 covers 13 residues. This specimen comes from a study of blood T cell repertoires in COVID-19. Study summary: COVID-19 samples from acute and convalescent phases originated in the United States, Italy and Spain.

Sequenced: peripheral blood. The chain combines TRBV5-5 with TRBJ1-1, with TRBD1 matching over 7 bases. This TCR was sampled from a human donor in a cohort sampled during active COVID-19. The CDR3 sequence: CASSSRTGSEAFF. The CDR3 nucleotides read TGTGCCAGCAGCTCACGGACAGGCAGTGAAGCTTTCTTT.